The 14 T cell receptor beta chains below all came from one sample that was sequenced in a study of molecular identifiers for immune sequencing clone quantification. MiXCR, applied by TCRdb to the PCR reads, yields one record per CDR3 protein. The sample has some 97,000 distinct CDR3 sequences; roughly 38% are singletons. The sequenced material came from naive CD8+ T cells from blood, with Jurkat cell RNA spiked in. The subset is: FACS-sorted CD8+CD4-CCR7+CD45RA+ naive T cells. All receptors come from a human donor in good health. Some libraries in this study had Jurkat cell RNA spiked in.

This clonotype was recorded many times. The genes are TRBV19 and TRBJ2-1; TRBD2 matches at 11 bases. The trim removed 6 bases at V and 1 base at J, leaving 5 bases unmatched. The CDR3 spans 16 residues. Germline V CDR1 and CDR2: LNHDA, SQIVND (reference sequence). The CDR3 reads CASRTSGRRSYNEQFF. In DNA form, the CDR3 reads TGTGCCAGTAGAACTAGCGGGAGAAGGTCCTACAATGAGCAGTTCTTC.

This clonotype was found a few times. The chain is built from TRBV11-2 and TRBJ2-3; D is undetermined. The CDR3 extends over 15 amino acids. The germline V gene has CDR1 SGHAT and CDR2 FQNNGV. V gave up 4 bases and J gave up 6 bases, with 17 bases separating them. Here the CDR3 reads CASSSRAVDLDTQYF. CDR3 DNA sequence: TGTGCCAGCAGCTCACGGGCCGTGGACCTGGATACGCAGTATTTT.

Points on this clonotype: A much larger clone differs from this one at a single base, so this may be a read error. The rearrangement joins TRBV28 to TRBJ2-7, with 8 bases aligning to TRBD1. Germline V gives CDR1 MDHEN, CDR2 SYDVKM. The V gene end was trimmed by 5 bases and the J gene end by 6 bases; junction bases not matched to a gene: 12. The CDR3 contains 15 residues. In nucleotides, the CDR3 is TGTGCCAGCAGTCCCCCGTGGGGACAGGTGTGCGAGCAGTACTTC. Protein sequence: CASSPPWGQVCEQYF.

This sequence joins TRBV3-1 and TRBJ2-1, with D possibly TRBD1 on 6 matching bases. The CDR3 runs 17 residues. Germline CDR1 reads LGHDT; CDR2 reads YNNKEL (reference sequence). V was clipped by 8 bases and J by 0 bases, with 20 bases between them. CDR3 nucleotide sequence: TGTGCCAGCTCAGGGGCCAGTACCACTAGCTCCTACAATGAGCAGTTCTTC. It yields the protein CASSGASTTSSYNEQFF.

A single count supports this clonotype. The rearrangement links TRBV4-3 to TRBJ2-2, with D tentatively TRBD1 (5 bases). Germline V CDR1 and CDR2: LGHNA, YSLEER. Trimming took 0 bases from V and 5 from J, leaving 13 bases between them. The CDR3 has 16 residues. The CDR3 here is CASSQDSEGETGELFF. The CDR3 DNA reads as TGCGCCAGCAGCCAAGATTCGGAAGGGGAAACCGGGGAGCTGTTTTTT.

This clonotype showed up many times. The CDR3 DNA reads TGTGCCAGCAGTAACGGACAGCCTTCCTATCACTACGAGCAGTACTTC. It yields the protein CASSNGQPSYHYEQYF. V is TRBV28 and J is TRBJ2-7; D may be TRBD1 (6 bases). The CDR3 extends over 16 amino acids. Trimming took off 5 bases at V and 3 bases at J, with 20 bases between the two ends. In germline, CDR1 is MDHEN, CDR2 SYDVKM.

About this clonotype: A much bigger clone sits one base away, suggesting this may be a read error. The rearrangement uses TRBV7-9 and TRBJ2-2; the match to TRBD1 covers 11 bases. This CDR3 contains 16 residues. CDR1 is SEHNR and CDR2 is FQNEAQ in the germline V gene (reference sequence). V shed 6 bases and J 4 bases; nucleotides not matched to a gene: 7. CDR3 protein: CASRSPGQGGTGELFF. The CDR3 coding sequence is TGTGCCAGCAGGAGCCCGGGACAGGGGGGCACCGGGGAGCTGTTTTTT.

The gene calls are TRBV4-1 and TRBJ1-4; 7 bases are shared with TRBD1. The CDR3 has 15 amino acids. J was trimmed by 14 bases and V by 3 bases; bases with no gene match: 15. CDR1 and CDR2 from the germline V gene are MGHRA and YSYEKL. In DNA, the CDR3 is TGCGCCAGCAGCCACCGGGACAGTGAGGATGAATATCTGTTTTTT. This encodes CASSHRDSEDEYLFF.

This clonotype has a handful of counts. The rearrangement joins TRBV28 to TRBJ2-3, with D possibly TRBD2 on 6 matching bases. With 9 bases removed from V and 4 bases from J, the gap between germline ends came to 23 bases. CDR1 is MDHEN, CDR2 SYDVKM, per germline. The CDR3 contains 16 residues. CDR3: CASPPWSRETADTQYF. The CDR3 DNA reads TGTGCCAGTCCCCCATGGTCCCGGGAGACGGCAGATACGCAGTATTTT.

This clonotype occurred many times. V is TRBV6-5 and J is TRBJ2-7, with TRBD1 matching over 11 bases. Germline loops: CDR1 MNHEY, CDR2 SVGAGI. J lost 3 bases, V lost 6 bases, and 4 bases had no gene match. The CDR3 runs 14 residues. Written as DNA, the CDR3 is TGTGCCAGCAGAGGGACAGGGGGTAACTACGAGCAGTACTTC. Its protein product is CASRGTGGNYEQYF.

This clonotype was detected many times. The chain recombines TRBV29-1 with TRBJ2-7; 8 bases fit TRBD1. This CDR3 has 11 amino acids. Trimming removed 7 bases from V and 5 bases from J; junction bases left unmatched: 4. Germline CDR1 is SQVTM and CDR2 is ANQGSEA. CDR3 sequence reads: CSAAGGDEQYF. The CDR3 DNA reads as TGCAGCGCCGCAGGGGGCGACGAGCAGTACTTC.

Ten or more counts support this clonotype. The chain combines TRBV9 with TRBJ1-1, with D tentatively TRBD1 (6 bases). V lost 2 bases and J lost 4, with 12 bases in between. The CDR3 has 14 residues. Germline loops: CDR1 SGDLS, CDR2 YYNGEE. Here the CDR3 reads CASSVSGVRTEAFF. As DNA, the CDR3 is TGTGCCAGCAGCGTTTCAGGGGTGCGCACTGAAGCTTTCTTT. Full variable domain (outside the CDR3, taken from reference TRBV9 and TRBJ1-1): DSGVTQTPKHLITATGQRVTLRCSPRSGDLSVYWYQQSLDQGLQFLIQYYNGEERAKGNILERFSAQQFPDLHSELNLSSLELGDSALYFCASSVSGVRTEAFFGQGTRLTVV.

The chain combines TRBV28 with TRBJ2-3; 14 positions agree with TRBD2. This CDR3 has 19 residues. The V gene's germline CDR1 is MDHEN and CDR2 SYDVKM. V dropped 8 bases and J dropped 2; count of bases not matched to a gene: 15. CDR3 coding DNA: TGTGCCAGCGGCGGCCCCGGGACTAGCGGGAGACCTGACACAGATACGCAGTATTTT. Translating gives CASGGPGTSGRPDTDTQYF. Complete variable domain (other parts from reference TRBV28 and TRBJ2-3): DVKVTQSSRYLVKRTGEKVFLECVQDMDHENMFWYRQDPGLGLRLIYFSYDVKMKEKGDIPEGYSVSREKKERFSLILESASTNQTSMYLCASGGPGTSGRPDTDTQYFGPGTRLTVL.

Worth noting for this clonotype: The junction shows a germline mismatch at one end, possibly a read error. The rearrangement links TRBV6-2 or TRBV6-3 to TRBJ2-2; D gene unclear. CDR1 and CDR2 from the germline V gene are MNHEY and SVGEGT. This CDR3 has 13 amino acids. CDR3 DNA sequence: TGTGCCTGCAGTTTGGGTTGGTCTGGGGAGCTGTTTTTT. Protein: CACSLGWSGELFF.